This T cell receptor beta chain was retrieved from a study of blood T cell repertoires in COVID-19. Looking at the study overall: In each case, the material was cDNA or gDNA derived from T cells, B-cell-depleted T cells, or PBMCs.

Trimming left V 5 bases short and J 8 bases short, with 21 bases between. In germline, CDR1 is MDHEN, CDR2 SYDVKM. CDR3 length: 16 residues. Generated by immunoSEQ multiplex PCR, the TCRdb table keeps only in-frame clones and is missing some. The top ten hold about 4.3% of the sample, which has about 140,000 clones, 80% to 85% seen once. The TCR comes from a woman aged 80 or older with acute or convalescent COVID-19. Sequenced input: peripheral blood. V gene TRBV28 combines with J gene TRBJ1-4, with D perhaps matching TRBD1 (5 bases). CDR3 residues: CASSPLGLTRGEKLFF. CDR3 coding DNA: TGTGCCAGCAGTCCCCTCGGCCTCACCCGGGGGGAAAAACTGTTTTTT.